The T cell receptor beta chain under discussion was sequenced for a study of blood T cell repertoires in COVID-19. Profiling relied on immunoSEQ multiplex PCR, and the TCRdb table lists in-frame clones only, not all of them. The sample holds 310,000 or so clones; roughly 90% are singletons and the top ten take approximately 4%. V lost 4 bases, J lost 8 bases, and 15 bases stayed unmatched. This CDR3 is 16 amino acids long. Germline V gives CDR1 SGHRS, CDR2 YFSETQ. The chain uses TRBV5-1 and TRBJ2-1, with TRBD1 matching 7 bases. Sequencing input: peripheral blood. The clonotype originates from a woman aged 45-65 years with active or convalescent COVID-19. The CDR3 protein is CASSNQGATGRDEQFF. The DNA for the CDR3 is TGCGCCAGCAGCAACCAGGGCGCGACAGGGCGGGATGAGCAGTTCTTC.